These 25 T cell receptor beta chains share one sample of origin, sequenced in a study of Ad26.COV2.S vaccination and SARS-CoV-2 variants. Assay used: immunoSEQ multiplex PCR; TCRdb lists only in-frame clones, some missing. The sample lists around 450,000 clones, about 90% occurring once. Treatment specified: approximately 18 received Ad26.COV2.S at low or high dose, single or two shots; several received placebo; per-sample allocation not given. Repertoires come from day 63 after the first vaccine or placebo injection. Specimen: peripheral blood, collected in a trial of Ad26.COV2.S vaccine versus placebo. The receptors come from a person between 18 and 65 years old who received the Ad26.COV2.S COVID-19 vaccine or a placebo.

V gene TRBV6-5 combines with J gene TRBJ2-4, with D hard to call. CDR3 length: 15 amino acids. V dropped 2 bases and J dropped 3 bases, with 11 bases sitting between them. Germline CDR1 and CDR2: MNHEY and SVGAGI. For the CDR3, the DNA is TGTGCCAGCAGTTACGGGCTTGGCGTCAAAAACATTCAGTACTTC. It is translated as CASSYGLGVKNIQYF.

The J gene is TRBJ2-3, the V gene TRBV9, with TRBD2 matching 7 bases. This CDR3 region has 17 residues. CDR1 and CDR2 from the germline V gene are SGDLS and YYNGEE. The V segment lost 0 bases and the J segment 3 bases; nucleotides outside the gene matches: 10. DNA of the CDR3: TGTGCCAGCAGCGTAGACCCCTCCCTAGCGGTTACAGATACGCAGTATTTT. Translating it yields CASSVDPSLAVTDTQYF.

The V and J genes are TRBV6-5 and TRBJ1-2; 7 positions agree with TRBD1. The germline CDR1 and CDR2 sequences are MNHEY and SVGAGI. Trimming at V came to 7 bases and at J to 6 bases, leaving 14 bases not matched to a gene. The CDR3 extends over 15 amino acids. This CDR3 reads CASNRVQGIFNGYTF. In DNA, the CDR3 is TGTGCCAGCAATAGAGTACAGGGGATCTTCAATGGCTACACCTTC.

This chain connects TRBV7-2 to TRBJ2-5; D is unclear. CDR1 SGHTA and CDR2 FQGNSA come from the germline V gene. Trimming shortened V by 1 base and J by 4 bases, and 7 bases separated the two germline ends. This CDR3 region has 13 residues. CDR3 bases: TGTGCCAGCAGCTTAGTAGGTTCAGAGACCCAGTACTTC. This encodes CASSLVGSETQYF. The full variable domain, with the rest looked up from reference TRBV7-2 and TRBJ2-5, is GAGVSQSPSNKVTEKGKDVELRCDPISGHTALYWYRQSLGQGLEFLIYFQGNSAPDKSGLPSDRFSAERTGGSVSTLTIQRTQQEDSAVYLCASSLVGSETQYFGPGTRLLVL.

A word on this clone: An end of the junction differs from the germline gene, which may be a read error. This rearrangement joins TRBV20-1 to TRBJ2-7, with 7 bases lining up with TRBD2. Germline V gene lookup returns CDR1 DFQATT and CDR2 SNEGSKA (reference sequence). The CDR3 is made up of 10 amino acids. CDR3 in amino acids: CSQGGLQEDF. In nucleotides, the CDR3 is TGCAGTCAGGGAGGGTTACAGGAGGACTTC.

This chain joins TRBV6-2 or TRBV6-3 and TRBJ1-2; TRBD1 aligns across 9 bases. CDR3 length equals 16 residues. After removal of 2 bases from V and 3 bases from J, the junction contained 7 bases not matched to a gene. The germline V gene has CDR1 MNHEY and CDR2 SVGEGT. The CDR3 DNA follows: TGTGCCAGCAGTTACGTAGCGGACAGGGGTGACTATGGCTACACCTTC. Its translation: CASSYVADRGDYGYTF.

The genes are TRBV15 and TRBJ1-1, with D perhaps TRBD1 (5 bases). The length of the CDR3 is 16 residues. Trimming stripped 0 bases from V and 3 bases from J, with 14 bases between. Germline CDR1 reads LNHNV; CDR2 reads YYDKDF (reference sequence). The CDR3 nucleotides read TGTGCCACCAGCAGAGAGAGGGGCGGAGGGGACACTGAAGCTTTCTTT. Its translation: CATSRERGGGDTEAFF. Complete variable domain (other parts from reference TRBV15 and TRBJ1-1): DAMVIQNPRYQVTQFGKPVTLSCSQTLNHNVMYWYQQKSSQAPKLLFHYYDKDFNNEADTPDNFQSRRPNTSFCFLDIRSPGLGDTAMYLCATSRERGGGDTEAFFGQGTRLTVV.

The chain uses TRBV2 and TRBJ2-5; TRBD1 matches 8 bases. The CDR3 runs to 14 residues. Germline assignment: CDR1 SNHLY and CDR2 FYNNEI. The junction had 10 bases not matched to a gene; V was cut back by 8 bases and J by 5 bases. The CDR3 DNA is TGTGCCAGCTCGAGGCAGGGGGCCAGGGAGACCCAGTACTTC. Its translation is CASSRQGARETQYF.

This clone was seen only once. The rearrangement joins TRBV30 to TRBJ1-5, with TRBD1 matching 9 bases. Germline V lookup: CDR1 GTSNPN, CDR2 SVGIG (reference sequence). J was trimmed by 7 bases and V by 2 bases; bases with no gene match: 15. This CDR3 comprises 17 residues. CDR3: CAWSRGQGFRYGQPQHF. CDR3 nucleotides: TGTGCCTGGAGTAGGGGACAGGGATTTCGTTACGGGCAGCCCCAGCATTTT.

The rearrangement uses TRBV7-9 and TRBJ1-1; unclear D gene. V lost 4 bases to trimming and J lost 7 bases, with 13 bases between them. Germline CDR1 SEHNR, CDR2 FQNEAQ (reference sequence). CDR3 length equals 13 residues. DNA of the CDR3: TGTGCCAGCAGCTGGGCCCAGGAGGGTGAAGCTTTCTTT. Its protein is CASSWAQEGEAFF.

The chain combines TRBV9 with TRBJ2-5, with D perhaps TRBD2 (7 bases). This CDR3 is 15 amino acids long. Trimming left V 4 bases short and J 3 bases short, with 16 bases between. Germline assignment: CDR1 SGDLS and CDR2 YYNGEE. The CDR3 nucleotides are TGTGCCAGCAGCCCCGTTGGGGAGGGGGAAGAGACCCAGTACTTC. Residues: CASSPVGEGEETQYF.

The chain joins TRBV9 to TRBJ2-2; D possibly corresponds to TRBD1 (5 bases). The CDR3 runs 16 residues. The V and J ends lost 0 bases and 8 bases respectively, with 17 bases between them. Per germline, CDR1 SGDLS and CDR2 YYNGEE. This CDR3 is CASSVGGLGPGGELFF. The CDR3 DNA sequence: TGTGCCAGCAGCGTAGGTGGTCTGGGGCCTGGTGGGGAGCTGTTTTTT.

The chain carries TRBV28 and TRBJ1-2, with TRBD1 matching over 7 bases. The V segment lost 3 bases and the J segment 4 bases; nucleotides outside the gene matches: 5. CDR1 and CDR2 (germline): MDHEN, SYDVKM. The CDR3 is made up of 14 amino acids. CDR3 region: CASSLGTVGYGYTF. The CDR3 coding sequence is TGTGCCAGCAGTTTGGGGACAGTGGGCTATGGCTACACCTTC.

This clone occurred once. This chain joins TRBV16 and TRBJ1-5; the match to TRBD1 covers 8 bases. Germline CDR1 reads KGHSY; CDR2 reads FQNENV. This CDR3 region has 16 residues. V lost 3 bases, J lost 0 bases, and 4 bases stayed unmatched. The CDR3 DNA sequence: TGTGCCAGCAGCCACCTGACAGGGGATAGCAATCAGCCCCAGCATTTT. It specifies CASSHLTGDSNQPQHF.

The chain combines TRBV7-2 with TRBJ2-7, with 8 bases identical to TRBD2. CDR1 is SGHTA and CDR2 is FQGNSA in the germline V gene. The CDR3 has 17 residues. After removal of 1 base from V and 3 bases from J, the junction contained 11 bases not matched to a gene. The CDR3 loop reads CASSLGSLAGTGYEQYF. CDR3 sequence (DNA): TGTGCCAGCAGCTTAGGCAGTCTAGCGGGCACCGGCTACGAGCAGTACTTC.

CDR3 DNA sequence: TGTGCCATCAGCACGCCGGGACTAGCGTACCACAATGAGCAGTTCTTC. It yields the protein CAISTPGLAYHNEQFF. The J gene is TRBJ2-1, the V gene TRBV10-3; 10 positions match TRBD2. Losses at the gene ends were 6 bases for V and 5 bases for J; bases not matched to a gene: 10. From germline, CDR1 is ENHRY and CDR2 SYGVKD. The CDR3 is made up of 16 amino acids.

J is TRBJ2-2 and V is TRBV19, with TRBD1 identical over 12 bases. The CDR3 consists of 17 residues. V shed 5 bases, J shed 8 bases, and the junction held 12 bases outside the gene matches. Germline-derived CDR1 and CDR2 are LNHDA and SQIVND (reference sequence). The CDR3 protein is CASSFGRDRGRSGELFF. In nucleotides, the CDR3 is TGTGCCAGTAGTTTTGGCCGGGACAGGGGGCGATCTGGGGAGCTGTTTTTT.

In this sample, this clone turned up a few times. V is TRBV28 and J is TRBJ2-2; D is perhaps TRBD2 (6 bases). This CDR3 spans 12 amino acids. V was trimmed by 4 bases and J by 7 bases, leaving 7 bases between them. Germline V gene sequence: CDR1 MDHEN, CDR2 SYDVKM. This chain's CDR3 is CASSWRGGELFF. For the CDR3, the DNA is TGTGCCAGCAGTTGGCGGGGCGGGGAGCTGTTTTTT. Looking up the rest from reference TRBV28 and TRBJ2-2 gives the full variable domain: DVKVTQSSRYLVKRTGEKVFLECVQDMDHENMFWYRQDPGLGLRLIYFSYDVKMKEKGDIPEGYSVSREKKERFSLILESASTNQTSMYLCASSWRGGELFFGEGSRLTVL.

The rearrangement links TRBV29-1 to TRBJ2-7; D is uncertain. Trimming left V 7 bases short and J 6 bases short, with 19 bases between. The CDR3 runs 13 residues. Germline V gene data show CDR1 as SQVTM and CDR2 as ANQGSEA. CDR3 coding DNA: TGCAGCGCCTATCCTAACGATCTAGGCGAGCAGTACTTC. Encoded protein: CSAYPNDLGEQYF.

Here the CDR3 reads CASSLGRTSYETQYF. As DNA, the CDR3 is TGTGCCAGCAGCTTGGGAAGGACTAGCTATGAGACCCAGTACTTC. The V gene is TRBV5-5, the J gene TRBJ2-5; TRBD2 aligns across 8 bases. In germline, CDR1 is SGHKS, CDR2 YYEKEE (reference sequence). The ends lost 0 bases at V and 5 bases at J; junction bases unmatched: 6. This CDR3 contains 15 residues.

This clone was seen a handful of times. The chain joins TRBV27 to TRBJ1-6; no firm D call. The CDR3 sequence is 15 residues long. Deletions cut 7 bases from V and 1 base from J, with 11 bases between. Germline-derived CDR1 and CDR2 are MNHEY and SMNVEV (reference sequence). As DNA, the CDR3 is TGTGCCAGCACGTTAGGGAGTTCCTATAATTCACCCCTCCACTTT. Its protein product is CASTLGSSYNSPLHF.

J is TRBJ2-7 and V is TRBV6-1; no firm D call. V lost 2 bases to trimming and J lost 3 bases, with 5 bases between them. This CDR3 comprises 12 residues. Germline CDR1 reads MNHNS; CDR2 reads SASEGT. The chain's CDR3 is CASSEMGYEQYF. As DNA, the CDR3 is TGTGCCAGCAGTGAAATGGGCTACGAGCAGTACTTC.

V and J are TRBV11-3 and TRBJ2-5, with TRBD2 matching over 10 bases. CDR3 length equals 15 residues. CDR1 and CDR2 from the germline V gene are SGHNT and YENEEA. The ends lost 4 bases at V and 2 bases at J; junction bases unmatched: 4. CDR3 DNA sequence: TGTGCCAGCAGCTCAGGGACTAGCGCACAAGAGACCCAGTACTTC. It encodes CASSSGTSAQETQYF.

V gene TRBV2 combines with J gene TRBJ2-2, with 7 bases fitting TRBD1. Trimming removed 2 bases from V and 1 base from J; junction bases left unmatched: 4. CDR3 size: 16 residues. Germline CDR1 reads SNHLY; CDR2 reads FYNNEI. This CDR3 is CASSELGQRNTGELFF. The CDR3 DNA reads TGTGCCAGCAGTGAACTGGGACAGAGGAACACCGGGGAGCTGTTTTTT. The full variable domain, rest sourced from reference TRBV2 and TRBJ2-2, is EPEVTQTPSHQVTQMGQEVILRCVPISNHLYFYWYRQILGQKVEFLVSFYNNEISEKSEIFDDQFSVERPDGSNFTLKIRSTKLEDSAMYFCASSELGQRNTGELFFGEGSRLTVL.

The chain links TRBV10-3 to TRBJ1-1, with 8 bases lining up with TRBD1. From germline, CDR1 is ENHRY and CDR2 SYGVKD. The CDR3 covers 13 residues. Trimming removed 10 bases from V and 4 bases from J; junction bases left unmatched: 8. CDR3 sequence (DNA): TGTGCCACCTCGGACAGGGAAGGCACTGAAGCTTTCTTT. Translated: CATSDREGTEAFF.